The rows below give T cell receptor beta chains drawn from one sample of a study of T cell responses to AZD1222 COVID-19 vaccine. The method was immunoSEQ multiplex PCR; TCRdb's version includes in-frame clones alone and lacks a portion of them. The sample holds about 48,000 clones; 80% to 90% are singletons and the top ten take less than 7%. The sample here was peripheral blood, taken 28 days after the second AZD1222 dose. The receptor set was obtained from an adult who received the AZD1222 COVID-19 vaccine. CDR3s include the opening cysteine and the closing phenylalanine or tryptophan. The D gene is left open where the match is weak. Only some rows state a clone size, as once, few, many or a class for expanded clones.

abundance | len | d_gene | j_gene | v_gene | CDR3nt | CDR3aa
NA | 17 | NA | TRBJ2-7 | TRBV9 | TGTGCCAGCAGCGTAGGAGGTGCTGGCTCCTCCTCCTACGAGCAGTACTTC | CASSVGGAGSSSYEQYF
once | 13 | TRBD2 | TRBJ2-3 | TRBV20-1 | TGCAGTGCTAGTGGGACTAGAAGGGATACGCAGTATTTT | CSASGTRRDTQYF
NA | 15 | TRBD1 | TRBJ1-5 | TRBV28 | TGTGCCAGCAGTTTAGCAGGGGGCCGGGATCAGCCCCAGCATTTT | CASSLAGGRDQPQHF
NA | 13 | TRBD2 | TRBJ2-7 | TRBV7-9 | TGTGCCAGCAGCCCGGAGACTAGCGTTTGGCAGTACTTC | CASSPETSVWQYF
NA | 14 | NA | TRBJ1-2 | TRBV27 | TGTGCCAGCAGTTTCTCAGGGGTGGAGGGGGGCTACACCTTC | CASSFSGVEGGYTF
NA | 13 | NA | TRBJ1-1 | TRBV9 | TGTGCCAGCAGCGTAGTTACTTCGGCTGAAGCTTTCTTT | CASSVVTSAEAFF
NA | 15 | TRBD1 | TRBJ2-7 | TRBV28 | TGTGCCAGCAGTTGGGGGATCGACAGGGACTACGAGCAGTACTTC | CASSWGIDRDYEQYF
NA | 19 | TRBD2 | TRBJ2-2 | TRBV19 | TGTGCCAGTAGACCGGGACTAGCGGCGAGGGGGGCGAGCACCGGGGAGCTGTTTTTT | CASRPGLAARGASTGELFF
NA | 13 | NA | TRBJ1-1 | TRBV6-4 | TGTGCCAGCAGTGAATTACAGGGAACTGAAGCTTTCTTT | CASSELQGTEAFF
NA | 14 | NA | TRBJ1-6 | TRBV4-2 | TGTGCCAGCAGCCAAGAACAGGTGAATTCACCCCTCCACTTT | CASSQEQVNSPLHF
NA | 18 | NA | TRBJ2-3 | TRBV18 | TGTGCCACCAAACCCCTACCGGGGAGGTTAGGGAGCACAGATACGCAGTATTTT | CATKPLPGRLGSTDTQYF
NA | 15 | TRBD1 | TRBJ1-1 | TRBV6-6 | TGTGCCAGCAGTGCGCCAGGACAGGCGGGCACTGAAGCTTTCTTT | CASSAPGQAGTEAFF